What follows are 17 T cell receptor beta chains derived from one specimen sequenced in a study of shared clonotypes between healthy human individuals. TCRdb keeps only in-frame clones here, not all; method: immunoSEQ multiplex PCR. Of some 2,100,000 clones detected, roughly 91% appear once; the ten largest clones hold about 1.5%. Cells designated naive CD8 were CD45RO-negative and were positively selected for CCR7, with terminally differentiated effector memory CD45RA+ cells excluded. The sequenced sample was naive CD8+ T cells from PBMCs. Every receptor here comes from a man younger than 35 in good health. Some clones in this sample may be carry-over from other donors' samples.

V and J are TRBV10-3 and TRBJ2-2; TRBD1 matches at 8 bases. Germline trimming cut 2 bases from V and 6 bases from J; bases unmatched to any gene: 11. CDR1 is ENHRY and CDR2 is SYGVKD in the germline V gene. This CDR3 contains 17 residues. CDR3 nucleotide sequence: TGTGCCATCAGTGAGACCTCGATCCGGACAGGGCCCGGGGAGCTGTTTTTT. This encodes CAISETSIRTGPGELFF.

Worth noting for this clone: The junction shows a germline mismatch at one end, possibly a read error. The chain recombines TRBV5-5 with TRBJ2-7, with 8 bases matching TRBD2. Germline-derived CDR1 and CDR2 are SGHKS and YYEKEE (reference sequence). The CDR3 sequence is 11 residues long. The CDR3: CASSWGTRCVF. The DNA of the CDR3 is TGTGCCAGCAGCTGGGGGACTAGATGCGTCTTC.

The J gene is TRBJ2-5, the V gene TRBV29-1; 10 bases map to TRBD2. This CDR3 region has 16 residues. With 5 bases clipped from V and 0 bases from J, the junction kept 9 bases outside the gene matches. Germline loops: CDR1 SQVTM, CDR2 ANQGSEA. The CDR3: CSVPGLADLYQETQYF. CDR3 DNA sequence: TGCAGCGTTCCCGGACTAGCGGACTTGTACCAAGAGACCCAGTACTTC.

Details on this clone: The same CDR3 is also encoded by other DNA sequences in this sample. The V gene is TRBV27, the J gene TRBJ1-1, with unresolved D. The CDR3 has 13 residues. CDR1 MNHEY and CDR2 SMNVEV come from the germline V gene (reference sequence). V lost 3 bases and J lost 5, with 10 bases in between. The CDR3 DNA reads as TGTGCCAGCAGTTTCACTGGTGGTACTGAAGCTTTCTTT. As protein: CASSFTGGTEAFF.

In its sample, this clone was seen a few times. The rearrangement uses TRBV28 and TRBJ1-3; a weak D match, TRBD1 (5 bases). The CDR3 runs 18 residues. Trimming stripped 2 bases from V and 10 bases from J, with 27 bases between. Germline V gene data show CDR1 as MDHEN and CDR2 as SYDVKM. CDR3: CASSLVFTDSESLGTIYF. The CDR3 bases are TGTGCCAGCAGTTTAGTTTTCACAGACAGCGAAAGTCTCGGAACCATATATTTT.

This clone was picked up a small number of times. The rearrangement links TRBV9 to TRBJ1-1; 7 nucleotides agree with TRBD1. Germline trimming cut 3 bases from V and 3 bases from J; bases unmatched to any gene: 8. The CDR3 extends over 15 amino acids. Germline V gives CDR1 SGDLS, CDR2 YYNGEE. The CDR3 protein is CASSEGTAIHTEAFF. As DNA, the CDR3 is TGTGCCAGCAGCGAAGGGACAGCCATACACACTGAAGCTTTCTTT.

The rearrangement links TRBV7-2 to TRBJ2-7, with D unresolved. CDR3 length: 13 amino acids. Germline assignment: CDR1 SGHTA and CDR2 FQGNSA. V lost 5 bases, J lost 3 bases, and 11 bases lay in between. The CDR3 reads CASSPGPLYEQYF. In DNA form, the CDR3 reads TGTGCCAGCAGCCCCGGGCCCCTCTACGAGCAGTACTTC.

The V call is TRBV9, the J call TRBJ2-2, with a tentative D call TRBD1 (6 bases). The germline V gene has CDR1 SGDLS and CDR2 YYNGEE. This CDR3 is built from 20 residues. Trimming removed 3 bases at V and 0 bases at J, with 24 bases between. CDR3 nucleotides: TGTGCCAGCAGCGACCGGACAGCCCGAACTTACACTGCGAACACCGGGGAGCTGTTTTTT. Translated, it gives CASSDRTARTYTANTGELFF.

Notes on this clone: The same CDR3 is also encoded by other DNA sequences in this sample. The CDR3 is CASSQVGGDGNQPQHF. CDR3 coding DNA: TGCGCCAGCAGCCAAGTGGGGGGAGACGGCAATCAGCCCCAGCATTTT. The gene calls are TRBV4-1 and TRBJ1-5; weak D call: TRBD1 (5 bases). This CDR3 spans 16 amino acids. Trimming shortened V by 1 base and J by 2 bases, and 12 bases separated the two germline ends. Germline CDR1 is MGHRA and CDR2 is YSYEKL.

Comments on this clone: The same CDR3 arises from other DNA sequences in this sample as well. The chain joins TRBV27 to TRBJ2-7, with D perhaps assigned TRBD1 or TRBD2 (6 bases each). Germline-derived CDR1 and CDR2 are MNHEY and SMNVEV (reference sequence). This CDR3 has 13 residues. V dropped 5 bases and J dropped 4 bases, with 12 bases sitting between them. This CDR3 is CASSLPGAYEQYF. CDR3 coding DNA: TGTGCCAGCAGTCTTCCGGGGGCTTACGAGCAGTACTTC.

V usage is TRBV5-1 and J usage is TRBJ2-1, with D unresolved. V shed 3 bases and J shed 0 bases, with 13 bases lying between them. CDR1 and CDR2 from the germline V gene are SGHRS and YFSETQ. The CDR3 length is 16 residues. CDR3 in amino acids: CASSSWAASSYNEQFF. CDR3 nucleotide sequence: TGCGCCAGCAGCTCGTGGGCGGCCAGCTCCTACAATGAGCAGTTCTTC.

The genes are TRBV15 and TRBJ1-3; D ambiguous. The CDR3 contains 15 residues. The germline V gene encodes CDR1 LNHNV and CDR2 YYDKDF (reference sequence). V shed 0 bases and J shed 4 bases, with 10 bases lying between them. The chain's CDR3 is CATSRDLAEGNTIYF. The CDR3 coding sequence is TGTGCCACCAGCAGAGATCTGGCGGAAGGAAACACCATATATTTT.

Note on this clone: In the same sample, other DNA sequences code for this CDR3. The rearrangement joins TRBV6-5 to TRBJ1-5; TRBD1 matches at 7 bases. The CDR3 spans 15 residues. CDR1 is MNHEY, CDR2 SVGAGI, per germline. V gave up 5 bases and J gave up 0 bases; unmatched junction bases: 4. CDR3 coding DNA: TGTGCCAGCAGTCCGACAGGGAATAGCAATCAGCCCCAGCATTTT. Its translation: CASSPTGNSNQPQHF.

The chain links TRBV29-1 to TRBJ2-2, with D perhaps matching TRBD1 or TRBD2 (6 bases each). Germline values: CDR1 SQVTM, CDR2 ANQGSEA. This CDR3 has 12 amino acids. CDR3 sequence reads: CGGTPHTGELFF. The CDR3 region has the DNA TGCGGCGGGACACCACACACCGGGGAGCTGTTTTTT.

This sequence joins TRBV7-8 and TRBJ2-1; the D gene is possibly TRBD2 (5 bases). Trimming took off 6 bases at V and 9 bases at J, with 15 bases between the two ends. Germline V lookup: CDR1 SGHVS, CDR2 FQNEAQ. The CDR3 length is 13 residues. CDR3 nucleotide sequence: TGTGCCAGCAGTTACTATAGCGCGGGTGAGCAGTTCTTC. Amino acids: CASSYYSAGEQFF.

This clone appeared once. The rearrangement joins TRBV19 to TRBJ2-1; 9 positions agree with TRBD2. V was pared by 1 base and J by 8 bases, with 9 bases of the junction left unmatched. CDR3 length: 16 amino acids. Germline-derived CDR1 and CDR2 are LNHDA and SQIVND (reference sequence). CDR3 region: CASSIARRGLADEQFF. The CDR3 region has the DNA TGTGCCAGTAGTATAGCCCGACGGGGACTAGCCGATGAGCAGTTCTTC.

The rearrangement joins TRBV27 to TRBJ1-1; 7 positions match TRBD1. V lost 2 bases, J lost 4 bases, and 13 bases stayed unmatched. The CDR3 totals 17 residues. Germline V gives CDR1 MNHEY, CDR2 SMNVEV (reference sequence). The DNA for the CDR3 is TGTGCCAGCAGTTTAAGAGGGACAGTCTGGATAGGCACTGAAGCTTTCTTT. It specifies CASSLRGTVWIGTEAFF.